This T cell receptor beta chain was sequenced during a study of PD-1 blockade in classical Hodgkin lymphoma. As for this clone: Its antigen is not identified.

Every patient was affected by relapse after autologous stem cell transplantation, while exposure to brentuximab vedotin was not uniform. The protocol was immunoSEQ multiplex PCR, while the TCRdb copy is restricted to in-frame clones and leaves out a portion. The sample comprises around 100,000 clones, 75% to 90% of which are singletons, and under 7.5% rests with the top ten. Study findings and constraints: Compared with baseline, CD4+ but not CD8+ TCR diversity had risen significantly by C4D1.

The specimen was peripheral blood mononuclear cells (PBMCs), collected before the second cycle of nivolumab. The receptor was isolated from a human donor with classical Hodgkin lymphoma.

The CDR3 DNA reads TGTGCCAGCAGCCCTTTGGGCGAGCAGTACTTC. It specifies CASSPLGEQYF. J is TRBJ2-7 and V is TRBV7-9; D uncertain. V lost 5 bases and J lost 6, with 8 bases in between. CDR1 SEHNR and CDR2 FQNEAQ come from the germline V gene (reference sequence). The CDR3 extends over 11 amino acids.